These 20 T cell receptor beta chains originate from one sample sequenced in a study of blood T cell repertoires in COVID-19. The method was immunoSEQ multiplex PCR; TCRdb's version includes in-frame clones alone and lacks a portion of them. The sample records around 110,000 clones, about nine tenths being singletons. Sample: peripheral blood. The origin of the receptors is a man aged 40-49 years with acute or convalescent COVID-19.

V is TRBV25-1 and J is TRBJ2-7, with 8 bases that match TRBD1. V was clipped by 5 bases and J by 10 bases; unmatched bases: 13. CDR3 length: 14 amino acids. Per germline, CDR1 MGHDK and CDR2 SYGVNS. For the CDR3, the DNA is TGTGCCAGCAGTCCCCAAGGGACAGGAGGGATCCAGTACTTC. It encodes CASSPQGTGGIQYF.

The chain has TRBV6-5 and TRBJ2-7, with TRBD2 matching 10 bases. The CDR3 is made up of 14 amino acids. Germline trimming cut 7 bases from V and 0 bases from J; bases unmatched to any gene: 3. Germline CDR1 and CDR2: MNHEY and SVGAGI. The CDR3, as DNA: TGTGCCAGCACTAGCGGGGGATCCTCCTACGAGCAGTACTTC. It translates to CASTSGGSSYEQYF.

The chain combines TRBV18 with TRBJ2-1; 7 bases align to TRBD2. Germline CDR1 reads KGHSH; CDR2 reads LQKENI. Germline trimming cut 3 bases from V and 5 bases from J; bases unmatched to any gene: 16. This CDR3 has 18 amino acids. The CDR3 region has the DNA TGTGCCAGCTCACCCCGGTCGGCGGGAGAAGTCGGCGACAATGAGCAGTTCTTC. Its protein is CASSPRSAGEVGDNEQFF.

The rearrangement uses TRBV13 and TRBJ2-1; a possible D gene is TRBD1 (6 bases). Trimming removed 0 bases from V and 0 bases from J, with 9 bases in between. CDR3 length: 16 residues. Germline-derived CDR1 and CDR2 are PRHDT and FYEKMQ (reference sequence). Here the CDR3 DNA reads TGTGCCAGCAGCTTAGGAGGGGGAAGCTCCTACAATGAGCAGTTCTTC. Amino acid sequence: CASSLGGGSSYNEQFF. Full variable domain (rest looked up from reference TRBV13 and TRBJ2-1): AAGVIQSPRHLIKEKRETATLKCYPIPRHDTVYWYQQGPGQDPQFLISFYEKMQSDKGSIPDRFSAQQFSDYHSELNMSSLELGDSALYFCASSLGGGSSYNEQFFGPGTRLTVL.

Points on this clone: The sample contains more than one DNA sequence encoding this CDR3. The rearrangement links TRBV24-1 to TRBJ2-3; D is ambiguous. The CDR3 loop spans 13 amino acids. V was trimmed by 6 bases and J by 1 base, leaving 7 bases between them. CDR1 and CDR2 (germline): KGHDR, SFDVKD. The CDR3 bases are TGTGCCACCAGTTGGGCAGGCACAGATACGCAGTATTTT. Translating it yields CATSWAGTDTQYF.

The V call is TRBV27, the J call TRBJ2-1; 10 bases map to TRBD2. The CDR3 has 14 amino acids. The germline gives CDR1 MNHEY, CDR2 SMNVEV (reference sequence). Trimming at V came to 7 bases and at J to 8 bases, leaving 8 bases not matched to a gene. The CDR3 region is CASKPAGGPDEQFF. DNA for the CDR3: TGTGCCAGCAAACCAGCGGGGGGGCCTGATGAGCAGTTCTTC.

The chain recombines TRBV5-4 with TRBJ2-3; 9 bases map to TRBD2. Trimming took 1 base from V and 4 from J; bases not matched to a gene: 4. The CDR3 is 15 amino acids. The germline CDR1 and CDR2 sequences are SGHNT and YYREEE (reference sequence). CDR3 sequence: CASSLRASGADTQYF. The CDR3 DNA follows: TGTGCCAGCAGCTTGAGGGCTAGCGGGGCAGATACGCAGTATTTT.

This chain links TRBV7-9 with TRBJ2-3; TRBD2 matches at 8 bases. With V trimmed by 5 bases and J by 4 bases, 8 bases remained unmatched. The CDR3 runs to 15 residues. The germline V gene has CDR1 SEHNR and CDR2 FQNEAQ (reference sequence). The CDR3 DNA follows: TGTGCCAGCAGCCGACGGGGGGGCCAGTCAGATACGCAGTATTTT. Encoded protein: CASSRRGGQSDTQYF.

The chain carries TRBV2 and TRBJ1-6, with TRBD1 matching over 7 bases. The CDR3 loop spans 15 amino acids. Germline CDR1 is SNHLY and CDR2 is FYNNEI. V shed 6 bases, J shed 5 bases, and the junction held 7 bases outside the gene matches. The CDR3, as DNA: TGTGCCAGCAGACTAGACAGGGCTAATAATTCACCCCTCCACTTT. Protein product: CASRLDRANNSPLHF.

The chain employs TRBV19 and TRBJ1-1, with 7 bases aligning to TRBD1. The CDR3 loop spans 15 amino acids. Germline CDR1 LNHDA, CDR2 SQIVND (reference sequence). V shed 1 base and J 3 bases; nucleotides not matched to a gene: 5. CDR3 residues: CASSIVQGVDTEAFF. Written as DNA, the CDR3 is TGTGCCAGTAGTATAGTTCAGGGGGTTGACACTGAAGCTTTCTTT.

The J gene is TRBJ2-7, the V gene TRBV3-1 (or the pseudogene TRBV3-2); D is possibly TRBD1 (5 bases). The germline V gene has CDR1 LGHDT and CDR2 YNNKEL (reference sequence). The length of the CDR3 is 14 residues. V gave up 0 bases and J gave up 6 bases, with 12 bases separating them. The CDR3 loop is CASSQDLSGFEQYF. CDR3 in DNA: TGTGCCAGCAGCCAAGATTTATCAGGGTTCGAGCAGTACTTC.

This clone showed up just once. In DNA form, the CDR3 reads TGCAGCGTTGCGCGGGCGACTGAAGCTTTCTTT. This encodes CSVARATEAFF. The gene calls are TRBV29-1 and TRBJ1-1; no definite D call. Trimming removed 4 bases from V and 5 bases from J, with 8 bases in between. Germline lookup yields CDR1 SQVTM and CDR2 ANQGSEA. The CDR3 runs to 11 residues. Full variable domain (missing parts from reference TRBV29-1 and TRBJ1-1): SAVISQKPSRDICQRGTSLTIQCQVDSQVTMMFWYRQQPGQSLTLIATANQGSEATYESGFVIDKFPISRPNLTFSTLTVSNMSPEDSSIYLCSVARATEAFFGQGTRLTVV.

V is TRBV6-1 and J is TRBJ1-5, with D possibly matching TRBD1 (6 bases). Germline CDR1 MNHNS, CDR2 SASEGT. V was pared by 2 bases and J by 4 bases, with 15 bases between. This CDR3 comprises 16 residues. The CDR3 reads CASSETGISPNQPQHF. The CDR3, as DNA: TGTGCCAGCAGTGAAACAGGGATTTCCCCAAATCAGCCCCAGCATTTT.

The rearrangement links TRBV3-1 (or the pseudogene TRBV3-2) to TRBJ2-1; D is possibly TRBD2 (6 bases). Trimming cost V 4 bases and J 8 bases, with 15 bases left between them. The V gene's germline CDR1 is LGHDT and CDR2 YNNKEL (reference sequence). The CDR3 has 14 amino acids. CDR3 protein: CASSPIVTSHEQFF. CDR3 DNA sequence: TGTGCCAGCAGCCCAATTGTGACTAGTCATGAGCAGTTCTTC.

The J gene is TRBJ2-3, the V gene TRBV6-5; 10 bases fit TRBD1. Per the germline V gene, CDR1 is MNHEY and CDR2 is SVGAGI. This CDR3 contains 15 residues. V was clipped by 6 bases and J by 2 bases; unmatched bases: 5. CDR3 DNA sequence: TGTGCCAGCAGGGGGACAGGGGCCTTCACAGATACGCAGTATTTT. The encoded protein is CASRGTGAFTDTQYF.

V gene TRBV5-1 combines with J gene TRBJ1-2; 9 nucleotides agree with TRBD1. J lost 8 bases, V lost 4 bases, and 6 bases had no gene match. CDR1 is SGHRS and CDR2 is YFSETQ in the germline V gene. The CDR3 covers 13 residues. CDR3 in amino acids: CASSPGTGKGYTF. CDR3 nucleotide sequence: TGCGCCAGCAGCCCCGGGACAGGGAAGGGCTACACCTTC.

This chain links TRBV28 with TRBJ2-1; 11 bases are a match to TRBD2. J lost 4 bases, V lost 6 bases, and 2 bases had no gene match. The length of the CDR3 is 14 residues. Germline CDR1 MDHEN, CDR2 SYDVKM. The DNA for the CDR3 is TGTGCCAGCAGGGGACTAGCGGCTTACAATGAGCAGTTCTTC. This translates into CASRGLAAYNEQFF. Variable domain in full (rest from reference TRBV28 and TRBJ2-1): DVKVTQSSRYLVKRTGEKVFLECVQDMDHENMFWYRQDPGLGLRLIYFSYDVKMKEKGDIPEGYSVSREKKERFSLILESASTNQTSMYLCASRGLAAYNEQFFGPGTRLTVL.

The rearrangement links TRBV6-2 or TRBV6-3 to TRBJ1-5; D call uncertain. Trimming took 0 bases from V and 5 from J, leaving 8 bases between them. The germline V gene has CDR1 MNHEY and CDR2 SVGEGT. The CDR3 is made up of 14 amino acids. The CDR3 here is CASSYSTRDQPQHF. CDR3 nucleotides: TGTGCCAGCAGTTACTCGACTAGGGATCAGCCCCAGCATTTT.

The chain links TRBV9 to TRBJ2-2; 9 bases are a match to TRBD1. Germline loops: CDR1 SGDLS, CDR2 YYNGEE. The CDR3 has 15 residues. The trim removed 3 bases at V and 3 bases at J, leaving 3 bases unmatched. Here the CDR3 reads CASSARDRDTGELFF. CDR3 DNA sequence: TGTGCCAGCAGCGCCCGGGACAGGGACACCGGGGAGCTGTTTTTT.

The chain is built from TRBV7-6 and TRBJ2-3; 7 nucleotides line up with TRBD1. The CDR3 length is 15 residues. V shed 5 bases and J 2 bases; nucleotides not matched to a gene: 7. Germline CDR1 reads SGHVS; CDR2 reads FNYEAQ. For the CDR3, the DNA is TGTGCCAGCAGCCCACGACAGGGTTTCACAGATACGCAGTATTTT. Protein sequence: CASSPRQGFTDTQYF.